This T cell receptor (beta chain) was sequenced in a study of T cells expressing NK-cell markers. In the study overall: The TCR beta repertoires were obtained from sorted CD3+CD56+NKG2C+, CD3+CD56+NKG2C- and CD3+CD56-NKG2C+ T cells. General observations from the study: NKG2C+ dominant clonotype frequencies in a handful of donors were roughly 1.0-7.5% of CD8+ T cells.

The CDR3 extends over 15 amino acids. Germline CDR1 is MGHRA and CDR2 is YSYEKL. TCRdb reanalyzed the 5' RACE reads, giving one entry per CDR3 protein sequence and no DNA. The sample has approximately 440,000 distinct CDR3 sequences. Notes on this clonotype: Its antigen is currently unknown.

The clonotype originates from a woman in her forties or fifties in good health. Sequencing was carried out using blood T cells: a sorted CD56 or NKG2C T cell subset, CD4+ or CD8+ T cells, or bulk PBMC T cells (not recorded which). This chain joins TRBV4-1 and TRBJ2-2; as DNA is missing, the TRBD1 call by TCRdb cannot be tested. The chain's CDR3 is CASSQDGQLTGELFF.